The 2 T cell receptor beta chains in this list originate from one sample, sequenced in a study of T cells in Graves' hyperthyroidism and ophthalmopathy. The investigators amplified TCR beta CDR3 regions from RNA transcripts. First-round RT-PCR targeting the TCR CDR3 was performed with the HTBI primer set. TCRdb independently ran MiXCR on the multiplex PCR reads; one entry per CDR3 protein. Seen here are some 490,000 distinct CDR3 sequences, approximately 23% observed once, and the top ten hold around 50%. Sequenced material: blood. The receptors were gathered from a woman aged 70 to 79 with Graves' ophthalmopathy.

This clonotype was found a few times. Compared with germline, one end of the junction differs, possibly owing to a read error. V gene TRBV28 combines with J gene TRBJ1-2, with TRBD1 matching over 7 bases. Germline CDR1 reads MDHEN; CDR2 reads SYDVKM. This CDR3 comprises 13 residues. CDR3 loop: CTSSSTGSYGYTF. The CDR3 nucleotides are TGTACCAGCAGCTCGACAGGGTCCTATGGCTACACCTTC.

This clonotype was seen only a few times. This rearrangement joins TRBV7-3 to TRBJ2-5; D is uncertain. The CDR3 length is 17 residues. V lost 1 base and J 5 bases, leaving 20 bases between the germline ends. The germline V gene has CDR1 SGHTA and CDR2 FQGTGA. CDR3: CASSLSSRGRHEETQYF. The CDR3, as DNA: TGTGCCAGCAGCTTAAGTTCGCGAGGCAGACACGAGGAGACCCAGTACTTC.